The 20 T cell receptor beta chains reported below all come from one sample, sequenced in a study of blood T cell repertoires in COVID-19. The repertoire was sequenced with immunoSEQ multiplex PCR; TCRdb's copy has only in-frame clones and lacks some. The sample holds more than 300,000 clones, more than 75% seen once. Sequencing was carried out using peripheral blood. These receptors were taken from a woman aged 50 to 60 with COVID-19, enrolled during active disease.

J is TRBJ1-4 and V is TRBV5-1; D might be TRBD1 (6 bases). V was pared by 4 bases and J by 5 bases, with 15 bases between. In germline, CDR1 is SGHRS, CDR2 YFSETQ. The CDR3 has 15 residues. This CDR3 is CASSNGDNSNEKLFF. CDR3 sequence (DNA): TGCGCCAGCAGCAACGGGGACAATTCCAATGAAAAACTGTTTTTT.

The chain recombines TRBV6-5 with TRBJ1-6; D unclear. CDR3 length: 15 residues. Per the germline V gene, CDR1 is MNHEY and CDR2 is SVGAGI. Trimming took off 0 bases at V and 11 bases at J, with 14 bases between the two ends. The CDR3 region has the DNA TGTGCCAGCAGTTACTCGTACACGGGTAGGACACCCCTCCACTTT. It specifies CASSYSYTGRTPLHF.

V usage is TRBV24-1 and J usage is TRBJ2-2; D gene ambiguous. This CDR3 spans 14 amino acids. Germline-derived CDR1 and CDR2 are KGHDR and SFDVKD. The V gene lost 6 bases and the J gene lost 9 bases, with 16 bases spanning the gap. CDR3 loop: CATSSLEDPWELFF. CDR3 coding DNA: TGTGCCACCAGTAGCCTCGAGGATCCCTGGGAGCTGTTTTTT.

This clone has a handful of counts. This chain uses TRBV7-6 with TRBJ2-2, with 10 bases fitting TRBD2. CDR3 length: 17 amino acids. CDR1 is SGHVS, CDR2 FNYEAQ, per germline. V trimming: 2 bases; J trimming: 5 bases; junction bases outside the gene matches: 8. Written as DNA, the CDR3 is TGTGCCAGCAGCTTAAGAGCGCCTAGCGGGAGAACCGGGGAGCTGTTTTTT. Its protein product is CASSLRAPSGRTGELFF.

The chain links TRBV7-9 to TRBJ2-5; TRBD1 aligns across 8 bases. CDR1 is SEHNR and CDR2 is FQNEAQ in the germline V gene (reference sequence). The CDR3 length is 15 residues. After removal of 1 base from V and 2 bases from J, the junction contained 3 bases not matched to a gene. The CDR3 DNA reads TGTGCCAGCAGCTTAGAGACAGGGGATCAAGAGACCCAGTACTTC. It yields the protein CASSLETGDQETQYF.

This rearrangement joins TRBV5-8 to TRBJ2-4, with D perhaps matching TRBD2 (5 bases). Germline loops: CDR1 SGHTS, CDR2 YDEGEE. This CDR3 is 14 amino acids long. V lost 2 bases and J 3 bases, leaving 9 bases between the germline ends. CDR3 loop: CASSLWGVKNIQYF. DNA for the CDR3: TGTGCCAGCAGCTTATGGGGAGTCAAAAACATTCAGTACTTC.

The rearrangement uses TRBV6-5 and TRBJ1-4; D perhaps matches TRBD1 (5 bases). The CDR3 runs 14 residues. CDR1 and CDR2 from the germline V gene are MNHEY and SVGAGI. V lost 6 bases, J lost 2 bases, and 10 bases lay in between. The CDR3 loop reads CASSRQFTNEKLFF. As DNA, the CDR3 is TGTGCCAGCAGCCGACAGTTTACTAATGAAAAACTGTTTTTT.

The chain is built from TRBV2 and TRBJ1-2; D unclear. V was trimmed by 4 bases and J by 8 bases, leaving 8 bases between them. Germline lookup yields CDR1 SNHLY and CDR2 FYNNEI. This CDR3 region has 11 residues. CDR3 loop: CASSVQFGYTF. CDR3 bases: TGTGCCAGCAGTGTGCAGTTCGGCTACACCTTC. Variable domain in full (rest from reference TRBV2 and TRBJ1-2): EPEVTQTPSHQVTQMGQEVILRCVPISNHLYFYWYRQILGQKVEFLVSFYNNEISEKSEIFDDQFSVERPDGSNFTLKIRSTKLEDSAMYFCASSVQFGYTFGSGTRLTVV.

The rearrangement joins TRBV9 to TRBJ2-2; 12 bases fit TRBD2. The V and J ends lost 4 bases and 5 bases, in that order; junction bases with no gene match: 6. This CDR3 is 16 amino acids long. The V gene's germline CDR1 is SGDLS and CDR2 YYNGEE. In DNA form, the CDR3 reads TGTGCCAGCAGCCCCCCCGGACTAGCGGGAACCGGGGAGCTGTTTTTT. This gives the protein CASSPPGLAGTGELFF.

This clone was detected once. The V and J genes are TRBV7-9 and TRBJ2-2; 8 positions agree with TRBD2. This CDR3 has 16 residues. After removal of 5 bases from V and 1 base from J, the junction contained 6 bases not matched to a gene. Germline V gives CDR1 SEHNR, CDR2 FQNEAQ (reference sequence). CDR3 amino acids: CASSPQREWNTGELFF. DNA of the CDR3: TGTGCCAGCAGCCCCCAGCGGGAGTGGAACACCGGGGAGCTGTTTTTT.

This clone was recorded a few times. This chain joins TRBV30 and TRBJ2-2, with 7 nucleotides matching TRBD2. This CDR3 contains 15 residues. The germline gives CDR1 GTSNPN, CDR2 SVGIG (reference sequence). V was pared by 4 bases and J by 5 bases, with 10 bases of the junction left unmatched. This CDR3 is CAWTALTSRTGELFF. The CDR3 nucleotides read TGTGCCTGGACTGCTCTGACTAGCAGGACCGGGGAGCTGTTTTTT.

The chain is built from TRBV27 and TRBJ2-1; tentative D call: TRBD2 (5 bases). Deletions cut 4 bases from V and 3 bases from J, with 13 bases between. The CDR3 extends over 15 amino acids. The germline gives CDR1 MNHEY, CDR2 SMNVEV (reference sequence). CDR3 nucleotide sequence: TGTGCCAGCAGTTACGCCGGGATCCGCTACAATGAGCAGTTCTTC. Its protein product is CASSYAGIRYNEQFF.

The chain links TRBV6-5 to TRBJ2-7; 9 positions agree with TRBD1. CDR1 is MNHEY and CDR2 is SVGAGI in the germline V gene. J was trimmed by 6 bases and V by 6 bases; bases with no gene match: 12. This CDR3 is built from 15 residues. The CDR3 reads CASSRPGQGYREQYF. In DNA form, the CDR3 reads TGTGCCAGCAGCCGACCGGGACAGGGATATCGCGAGCAGTACTTC.

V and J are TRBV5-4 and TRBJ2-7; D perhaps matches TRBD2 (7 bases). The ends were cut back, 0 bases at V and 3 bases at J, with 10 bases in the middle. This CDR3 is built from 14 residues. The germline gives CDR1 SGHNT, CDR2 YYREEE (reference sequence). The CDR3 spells CASSLAGGRYEQYF. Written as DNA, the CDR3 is TGTGCCAGCAGCTTGGCCGGGGGGCGCTACGAGCAGTACTTC.

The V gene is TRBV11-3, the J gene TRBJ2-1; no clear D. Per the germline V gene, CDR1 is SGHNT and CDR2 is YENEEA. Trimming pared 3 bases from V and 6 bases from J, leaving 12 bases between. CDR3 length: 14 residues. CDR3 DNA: TGTGCCAGCAGCTTGCCAGGCCAGATCAATGAGCAGTTCTTC. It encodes CASSLPGQINEQFF.

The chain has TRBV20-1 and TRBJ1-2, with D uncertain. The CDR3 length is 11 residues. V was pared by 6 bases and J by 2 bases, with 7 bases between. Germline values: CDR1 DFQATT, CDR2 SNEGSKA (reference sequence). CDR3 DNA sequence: TGCAGTGCGGAACAGAACTATGGCTACACCTTC. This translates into CSAEQNYGYTF.

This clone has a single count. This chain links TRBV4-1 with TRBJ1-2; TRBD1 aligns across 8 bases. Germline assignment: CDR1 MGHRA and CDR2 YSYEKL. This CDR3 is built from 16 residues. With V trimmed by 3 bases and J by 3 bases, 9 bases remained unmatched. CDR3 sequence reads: CASSHHRGGTDYGYTF. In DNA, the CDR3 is TGCGCCAGCAGCCACCACAGGGGGGGGACAGACTATGGCTACACCTTC.

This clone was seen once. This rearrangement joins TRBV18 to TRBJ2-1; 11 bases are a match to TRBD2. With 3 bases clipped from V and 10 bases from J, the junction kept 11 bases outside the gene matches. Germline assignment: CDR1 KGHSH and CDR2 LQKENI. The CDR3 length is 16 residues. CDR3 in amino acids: CASSPPGLAGLGEQFF. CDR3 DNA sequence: TGTGCCAGCTCACCCCCTGGACTAGCGGGCCTTGGGGAGCAGTTCTTC. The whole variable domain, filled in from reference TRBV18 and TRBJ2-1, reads NAGVMQNPRHLVRRRGQEARLRCSPMKGHSHVYWYRQLPEEGLKFMVYLQKENIIDESGMPKERFSAEFPKEGPSILRIQQVVRGDSAAYFCASSPPGLAGLGEQFFGPGTRLTVL.

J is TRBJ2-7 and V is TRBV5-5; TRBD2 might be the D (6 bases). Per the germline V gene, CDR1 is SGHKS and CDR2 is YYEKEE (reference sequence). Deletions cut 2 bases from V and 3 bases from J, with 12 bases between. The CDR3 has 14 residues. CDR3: CASSLGQGGYEQYF. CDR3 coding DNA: TGTGCCAGCAGCTTAGGGCAGGGAGGCTACGAGCAGTACTTC.

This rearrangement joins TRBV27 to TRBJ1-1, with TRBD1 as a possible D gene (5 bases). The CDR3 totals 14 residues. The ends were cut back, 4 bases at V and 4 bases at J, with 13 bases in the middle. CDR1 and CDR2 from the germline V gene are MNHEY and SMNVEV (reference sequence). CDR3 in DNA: TGTGCCAGCAGTTATCAGGGCCGAACCACTGAAGCTTTCTTT. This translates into CASSYQGRTTEAFF.